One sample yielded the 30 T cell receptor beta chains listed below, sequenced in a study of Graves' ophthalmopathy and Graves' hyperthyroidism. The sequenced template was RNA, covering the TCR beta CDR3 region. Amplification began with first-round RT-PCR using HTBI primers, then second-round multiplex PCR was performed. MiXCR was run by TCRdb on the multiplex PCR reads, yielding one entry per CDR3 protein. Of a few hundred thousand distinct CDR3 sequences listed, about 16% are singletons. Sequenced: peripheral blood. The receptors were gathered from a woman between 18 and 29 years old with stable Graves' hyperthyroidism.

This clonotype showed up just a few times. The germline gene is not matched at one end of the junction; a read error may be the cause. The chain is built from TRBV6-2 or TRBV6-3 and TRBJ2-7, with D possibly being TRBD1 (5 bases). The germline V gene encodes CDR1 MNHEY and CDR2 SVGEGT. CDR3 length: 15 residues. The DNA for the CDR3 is TGTGCCAGCAGCTCTCAGGGATTAGGGTCCTACGATCAGTACTTC. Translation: CASSSQGLGSYDQYF.

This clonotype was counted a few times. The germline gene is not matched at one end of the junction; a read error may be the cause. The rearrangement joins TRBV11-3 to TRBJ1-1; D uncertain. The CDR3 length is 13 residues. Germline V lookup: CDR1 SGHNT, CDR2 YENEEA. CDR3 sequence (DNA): TGTGCCAGCAGCTTTACAGCAAACACTGAAGCTTGCTTT. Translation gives CASSFTANTEACF.

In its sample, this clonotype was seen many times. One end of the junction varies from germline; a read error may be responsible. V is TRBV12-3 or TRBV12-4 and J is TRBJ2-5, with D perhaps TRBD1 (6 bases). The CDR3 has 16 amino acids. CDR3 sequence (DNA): TGTGCCAGCAGTCGACTCAGGGGTTTCGTCCAAGAGACCAAGTACTTC. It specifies CASSRLRGFVQETKYF.

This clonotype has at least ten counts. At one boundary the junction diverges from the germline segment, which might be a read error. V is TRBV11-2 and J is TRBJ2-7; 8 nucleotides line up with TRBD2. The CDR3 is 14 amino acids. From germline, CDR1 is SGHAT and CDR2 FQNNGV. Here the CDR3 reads CASSSGLVAGEQYF. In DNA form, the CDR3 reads TGTGCTAGCAGCTCTGGGCTGGTAGCGGGGGAGCAGTACTTC.

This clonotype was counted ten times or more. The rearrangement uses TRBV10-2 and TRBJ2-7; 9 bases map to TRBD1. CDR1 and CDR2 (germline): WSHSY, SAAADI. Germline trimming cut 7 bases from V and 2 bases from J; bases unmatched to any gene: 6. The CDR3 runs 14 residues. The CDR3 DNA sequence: TGCGCCAGCATTTCGGACAGGGGAACCTACGAGCAGTACTTC. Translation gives CASISDRGTYEQYF.

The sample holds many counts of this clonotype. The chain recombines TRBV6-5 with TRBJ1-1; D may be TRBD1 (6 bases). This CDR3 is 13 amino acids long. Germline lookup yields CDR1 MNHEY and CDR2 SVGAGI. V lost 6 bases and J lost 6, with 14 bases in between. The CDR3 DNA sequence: TGTGCCAGCAGCCGGCGACAGGCCCCTGAAGCTTTCTTT. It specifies CASSRRQAPEAFF.

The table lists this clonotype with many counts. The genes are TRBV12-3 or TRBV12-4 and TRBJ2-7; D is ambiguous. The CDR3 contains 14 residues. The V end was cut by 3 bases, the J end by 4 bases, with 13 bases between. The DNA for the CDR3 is TGTGCCAGCAGTTTGAGGCAGGAACGATACGAGCAGTACTTC. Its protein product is CASSLRQERYEQYF.

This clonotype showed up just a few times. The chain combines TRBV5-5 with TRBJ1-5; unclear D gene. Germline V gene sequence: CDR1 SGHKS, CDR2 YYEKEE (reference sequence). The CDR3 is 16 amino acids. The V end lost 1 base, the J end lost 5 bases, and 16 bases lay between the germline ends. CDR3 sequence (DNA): TGTGCCAGCAGCTTGAGGGAACCAACGCAAGATCAGCCCCAGCATTTT. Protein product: CASSLREPTQDQPQHF.

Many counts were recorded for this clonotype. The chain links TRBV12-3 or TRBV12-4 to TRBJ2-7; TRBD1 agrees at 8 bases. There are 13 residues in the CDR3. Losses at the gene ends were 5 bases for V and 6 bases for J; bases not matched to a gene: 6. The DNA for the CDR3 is TGTGCCAGCAGTACCCGACAGGGGAGCGAGCAGTACTTC. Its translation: CASSTRQGSEQYF.

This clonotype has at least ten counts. DNA of the CDR3: TGTGCCAGCAGATATGGGGGGAGCTACGAGCAGTACTTC. The encoded protein is CASRYGGSYEQYF. The chain recombines TRBV11-3 with TRBJ2-7; D is perhaps TRBD2 (6 bases). V was pared by 6 bases and J by 3 bases, with 12 bases between. Germline CDR1 and CDR2: SGHNT and YENEEA. The CDR3 totals 13 residues. The variable domain in full, with the rest retrieved from reference TRBV11-3 and TRBJ2-7, is EAGVVQSPRYKIIEKKQPVAFWCNPISGHNTLYWYLQNLGQGPELLIRYENEEAVDDSQLPKDRFSAERLKGVDSTLKIQPAELGDSAVYLCASRYGGSYEQYFGPGTRLTVT.

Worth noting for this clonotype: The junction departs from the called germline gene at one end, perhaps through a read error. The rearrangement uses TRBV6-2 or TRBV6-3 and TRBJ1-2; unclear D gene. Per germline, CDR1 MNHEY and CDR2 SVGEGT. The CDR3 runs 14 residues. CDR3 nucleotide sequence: TGTGCCAGCAGTTTTTACGCACTAAACTATGGTTACACCTTC. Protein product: CASSFYALNYGYTF.

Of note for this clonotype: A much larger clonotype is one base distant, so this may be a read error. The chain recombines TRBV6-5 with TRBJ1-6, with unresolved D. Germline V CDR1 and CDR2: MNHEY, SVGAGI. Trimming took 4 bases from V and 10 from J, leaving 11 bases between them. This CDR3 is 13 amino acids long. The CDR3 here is CASSFGSESPLHF. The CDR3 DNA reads TGTGCCAGCAGTTTTGGCAGTGAGTCACCCCTCCACTTT.

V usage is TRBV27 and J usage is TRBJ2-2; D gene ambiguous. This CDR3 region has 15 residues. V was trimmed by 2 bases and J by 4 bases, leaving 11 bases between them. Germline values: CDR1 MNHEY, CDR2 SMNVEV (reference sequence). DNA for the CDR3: TGTGCCAGCAGTTTAATACGATCCTTCACCGGGGAGCTGTTTTTT. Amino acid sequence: CASSLIRSFTGELFF.

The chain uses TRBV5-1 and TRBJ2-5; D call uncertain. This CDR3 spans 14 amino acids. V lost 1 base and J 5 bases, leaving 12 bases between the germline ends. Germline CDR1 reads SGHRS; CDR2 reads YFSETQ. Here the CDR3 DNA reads TGCGCCAGCAGCTTGAGGACGGACCCGGAGACCCAGTACTTC. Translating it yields CASSLRTDPETQYF.

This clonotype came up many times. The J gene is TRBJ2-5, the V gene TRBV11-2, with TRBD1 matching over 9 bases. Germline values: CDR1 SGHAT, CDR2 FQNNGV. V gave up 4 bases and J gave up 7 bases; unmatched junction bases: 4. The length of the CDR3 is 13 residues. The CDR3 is CASSWTGEGTQYF. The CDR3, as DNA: TGTGCCAGCAGCTGGACAGGGGAAGGGACCCAGTACTTC.

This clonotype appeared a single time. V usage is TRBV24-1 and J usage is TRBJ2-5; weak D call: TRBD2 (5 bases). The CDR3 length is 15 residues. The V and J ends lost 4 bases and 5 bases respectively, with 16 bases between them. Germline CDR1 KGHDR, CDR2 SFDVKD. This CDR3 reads CATSERGKVVETQYF. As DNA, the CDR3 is TGTGCCACCAGTGAACGAGGGAAGGTAGTGGAGACCCAGTACTTC.

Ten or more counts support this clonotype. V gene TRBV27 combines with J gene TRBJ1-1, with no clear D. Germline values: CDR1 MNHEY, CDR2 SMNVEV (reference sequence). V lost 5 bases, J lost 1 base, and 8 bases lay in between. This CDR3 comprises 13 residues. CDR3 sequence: CASSQSSNTEAFF. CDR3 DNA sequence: TGTGCCAGCAGTCAAAGCTCGAACACTGAAGCTTTCTTT.

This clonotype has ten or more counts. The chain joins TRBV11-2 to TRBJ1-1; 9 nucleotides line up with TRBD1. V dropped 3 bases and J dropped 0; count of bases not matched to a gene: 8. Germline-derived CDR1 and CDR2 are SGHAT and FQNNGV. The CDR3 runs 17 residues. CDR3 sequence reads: CASSLGTGTLMNTEAFF. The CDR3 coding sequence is TGTGCCAGCAGCTTGGGGACAGGGACCCTCATGAACACTGAAGCTTTCTTT.

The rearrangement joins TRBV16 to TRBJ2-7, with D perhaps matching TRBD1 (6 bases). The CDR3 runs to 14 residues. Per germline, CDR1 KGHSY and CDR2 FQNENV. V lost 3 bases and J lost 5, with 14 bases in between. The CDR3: CASSHHRQVHEQYF. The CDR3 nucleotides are TGTGCCAGCAGCCACCACAGACAGGTCCACGAGCAGTACTTC.

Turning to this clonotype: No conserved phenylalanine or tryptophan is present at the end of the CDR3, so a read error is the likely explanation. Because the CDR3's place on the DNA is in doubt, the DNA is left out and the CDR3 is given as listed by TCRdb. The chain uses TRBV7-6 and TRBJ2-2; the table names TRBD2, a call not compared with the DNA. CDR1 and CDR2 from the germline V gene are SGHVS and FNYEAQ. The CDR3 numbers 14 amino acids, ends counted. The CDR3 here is CASSSPKNTGELLL.

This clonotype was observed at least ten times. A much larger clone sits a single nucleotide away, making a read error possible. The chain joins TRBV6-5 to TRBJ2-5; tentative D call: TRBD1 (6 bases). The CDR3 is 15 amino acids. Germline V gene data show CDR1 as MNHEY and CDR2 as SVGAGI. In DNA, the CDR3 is TGTGCCAGCAGTTACTGGGAACAGGGCCAAGAGACCAAGTACTTC. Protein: CASSYWEQGQETKYF.

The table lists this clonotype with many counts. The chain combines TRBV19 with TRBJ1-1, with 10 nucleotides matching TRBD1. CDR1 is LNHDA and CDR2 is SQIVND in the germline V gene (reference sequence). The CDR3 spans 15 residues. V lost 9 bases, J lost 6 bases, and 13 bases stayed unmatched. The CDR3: CASQGRQGALSEAFF. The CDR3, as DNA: TGTGCCAGCCAAGGGAGACAGGGGGCGCTTTCTGAAGCTTTCTTT.

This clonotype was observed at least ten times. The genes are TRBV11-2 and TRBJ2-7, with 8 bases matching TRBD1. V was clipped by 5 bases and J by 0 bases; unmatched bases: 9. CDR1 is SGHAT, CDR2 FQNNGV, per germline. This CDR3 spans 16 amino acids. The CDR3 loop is CASSQTGQANSYEQYF. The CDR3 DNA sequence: TGTGCCAGCAGCCAGACGGGACAGGCAAACTCCTACGAGCAGTACTTC.

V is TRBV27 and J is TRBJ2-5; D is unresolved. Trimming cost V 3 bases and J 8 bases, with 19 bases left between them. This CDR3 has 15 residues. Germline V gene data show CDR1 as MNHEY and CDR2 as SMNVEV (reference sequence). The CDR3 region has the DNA TGTGCCAGCAGTTTTGGCGCGGTCCCCCGAGATACCCAGTACTTC. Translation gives CASSFGAVPRDTQYF.

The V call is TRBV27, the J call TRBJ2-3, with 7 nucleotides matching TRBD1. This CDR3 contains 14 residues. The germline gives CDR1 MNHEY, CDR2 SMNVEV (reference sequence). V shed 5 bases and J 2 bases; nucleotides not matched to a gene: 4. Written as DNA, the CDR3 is TGTGCCAGCAGTCTCGGGACAGCCACAGATACGCAGTATTTT. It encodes CASSLGTATDTQYF.

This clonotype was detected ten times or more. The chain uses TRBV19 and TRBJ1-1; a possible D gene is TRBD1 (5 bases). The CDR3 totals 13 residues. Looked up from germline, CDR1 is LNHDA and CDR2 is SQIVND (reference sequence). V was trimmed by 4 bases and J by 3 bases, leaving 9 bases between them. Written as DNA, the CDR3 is TGTGCCAGTAGTACGGACATCTACACTGAAGCTTTCTTT. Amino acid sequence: CASSTDIYTEAFF. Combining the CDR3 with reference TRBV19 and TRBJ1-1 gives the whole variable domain DGGITQSPKYLFRKEGQNVTLSCEQNLNHDAMYWYRQDPGQGLRLIYYSQIVNDFQKGDIAEGYSVSREKKESFPLTVTSAQKNPTAFYLCASSTDIYTEAFFGQGTRLTVV.

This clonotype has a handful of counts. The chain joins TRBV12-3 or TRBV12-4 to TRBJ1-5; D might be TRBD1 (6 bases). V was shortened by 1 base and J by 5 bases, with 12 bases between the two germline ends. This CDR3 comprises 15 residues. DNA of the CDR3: TGTGCCAGCAGTTTAGGTCGGGGGGCGGATCAGCCCCAGCATTTT. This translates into CASSLGRGADQPQHF.

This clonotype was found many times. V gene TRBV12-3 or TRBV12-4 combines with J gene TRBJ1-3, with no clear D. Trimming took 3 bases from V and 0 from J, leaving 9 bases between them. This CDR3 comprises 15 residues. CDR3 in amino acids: CASSFRFFSGNTIYF. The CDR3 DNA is TGTGCCAGCAGTTTTCGGTTCTTCTCTGGAAACACCATATATTTT.

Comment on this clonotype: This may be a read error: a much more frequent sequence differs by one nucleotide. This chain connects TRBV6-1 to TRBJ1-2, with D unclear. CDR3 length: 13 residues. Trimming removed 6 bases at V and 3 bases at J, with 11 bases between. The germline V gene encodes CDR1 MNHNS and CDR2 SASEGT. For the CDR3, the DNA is TGTGCCAGCAGCAAGGAGGTTGACTATGGCTACACCTTC. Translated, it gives CASSKEVDYGYTF.

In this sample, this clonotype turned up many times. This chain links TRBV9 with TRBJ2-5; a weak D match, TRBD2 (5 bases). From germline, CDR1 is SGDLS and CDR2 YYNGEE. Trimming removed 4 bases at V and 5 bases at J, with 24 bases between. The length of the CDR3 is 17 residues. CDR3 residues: CASSSSRPGFPGETQYF. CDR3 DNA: TGTGCCAGCAGCTCCTCCCGCCCGGGCTTTCCGGGGGAGACCCAGTACTTC.